Below, 12 T cell receptor beta chains from the same sample are listed, as sequenced in a study of siplizumab effects on memory and regulatory T cells. The table came from immunoSEQ multiplex PCR; TCRdb's copy has only in-frame clones and leaves some out. This table holds over 60,000 clones, 75% to 95% found once. The specimen was CD8+ T cells sorted from blood. The source is a human donor in good health.

The chain carries TRBV7-9 and TRBJ2-3; D call uncertain. CDR1 and CDR2 (germline): SEHNR, FQNEAQ (reference sequence). CDR3 size: 13 residues. V lost 2 bases and J 3 bases, leaving 6 bases between the germline ends. The CDR3 bases are TGTGCCAGCAGCTTAAGTTTGACAGATACGCAGTATTTT. This gives the protein CASSLSLTDTQYF.

The chain couples TRBV7-6 to TRBJ2-2; TRBD2 aligns across 10 bases. The CDR3 spans 19 residues. The V gene end was trimmed by 6 bases and the J gene end by 4 bases; junction bases not matched to a gene: 17. Per the germline V gene, CDR1 is SGHVS and CDR2 is FNYEAQ. CDR3 bases: TGTGCCAGCAGTTTGGTCGGACTAGCGGACCTCAGGGCCACCGGGGAGCTGTTTTTT. This translates into CASSLVGLADLRATGELFF.

The gene calls are TRBV14 and TRBJ2-1; 9 bases fit TRBD2. The CDR3 is made up of 17 amino acids. Germline trimming cut 0 bases from V and 4 bases from J; bases unmatched to any gene: 7. The germline V gene has CDR1 SGHDN and CDR2 FVKESK. In nucleotides, the CDR3 is TGTGCCAGCAGCCAAGAACTGTCTAGCGGGACTTACAATGAGCAGTTCTTC. It yields the protein CASSQELSSGTYNEQFF.

This chain uses TRBV7-9 with TRBJ1-5; D unresolved. V lost 5 bases and J lost 1, with 9 bases in between. CDR3 size: 14 residues. CDR1 is SEHNR and CDR2 is FQNEAQ in the germline V gene (reference sequence). CDR3 bases: TGTGCCAGCAGCGCAACATGGAGCAATCAGCCCCAGCATTTT. Translated, it gives CASSATWSNQPQHF.

The V gene is TRBV28, the J gene TRBJ2-1, with 9 nucleotides matching TRBD1. The CDR3 sequence is 17 residues long. Germline V lookup: CDR1 MDHEN, CDR2 SYDVKM. V lost 4 bases and J lost 5; bases outside the gene matches: 12. CDR3 sequence reads: CASSSEISGTGNNEQFF. CDR3 DNA: TGTGCCAGCAGTTCCGAGATTTCCGGGACAGGGAACAATGAGCAGTTCTTC. The full variable domain, with the rest looked up from reference TRBV28 and TRBJ2-1, is DVKVTQSSRYLVKRTGEKVFLECVQDMDHENMFWYRQDPGLGLRLIYFSYDVKMKEKGDIPEGYSVSREKKERFSLILESASTNQTSMYLCASSSEISGTGNNEQFFGPGTRLTVL.

This clone was observed a single time. This chain uses TRBV2 with TRBJ2-1; 10 bases agree with TRBD2. The germline V gene has CDR1 SNHLY and CDR2 FYNNEI. Unmatched junction bases numbered 5, after V lost 3 bases and J lost 0 bases. This CDR3 comprises 17 residues. The CDR3: CASSEPSSGSSYNEQFF. CDR3 sequence (DNA): TGTGCCAGCAGTGAGCCGTCTAGCGGGAGCTCCTACAATGAGCAGTTCTTC. Variable domain in full (rest from reference TRBV2 and TRBJ2-1): EPEVTQTPSHQVTQMGQEVILRCVPISNHLYFYWYRQILGQKVEFLVSFYNNEISEKSEIFDDQFSVERPDGSNFTLKIRSTKLEDSAMYFCASSEPSSGSSYNEQFFGPGTRLTVL.

This chain connects TRBV7-3 to TRBJ2-3, with a tentative D call TRBD2 (5 bases). This CDR3 contains 13 residues. Trimming shortened V by 3 bases and J by 3 bases, and 7 bases separated the two germline ends. The germline V gene encodes CDR1 SGHTA and CDR2 FQGTGA. The CDR3 region is CASSFGLTDTQYF. The CDR3 bases are TGTGCCAGCAGCTTCGGACTGACAGATACGCAGTATTTT.

The V and J genes are TRBV27 and TRBJ2-7; D gene ambiguous. The CDR3 spans 13 residues. Per germline, CDR1 MNHEY and CDR2 SMNVEV (reference sequence). V dropped 6 bases and J dropped 3 bases, with 12 bases sitting between them. CDR3 residues: CASSSLPLYEQYF. In DNA, the CDR3 is TGTGCCAGCAGCTCATTACCCCTCTACGAGCAGTACTTC.

The genes are TRBV4-1 and TRBJ2-7; possibly TRBD1 or TRBD2 for D (5 bases each). The CDR3 covers 14 residues. The ends were cut back, 1 base at V and 3 bases at J, with 10 bases in the middle. Germline V gene data show CDR1 as MGHRA and CDR2 as YSYEKL. The chain's CDR3 is CASSQVGDLYEQYF. The CDR3 bases are TGCGCCAGCAGCCAAGTTGGGGACCTCTACGAGCAGTACTTC.

The chain couples TRBV7-2 to TRBJ2-7; 7 nucleotides match TRBD2. The CDR3 sequence is 17 residues long. J gave up 5 bases and V 5 bases, and 18 bases lay outside the gene matches. CDR1 and CDR2 from the germline V gene are SGHTA and FQGNSA. The DNA of the CDR3 is TGTGCCAGCAGCCCGGCCGGGAGGAGGAGTCACATGGACGAGCAGTACTTC. Protein product: CASSPAGRRSHMDEQYF.

The genes are TRBV4-1 and TRBJ2-7, with a weak D call TRBD1 (5 bases). V shed 1 base and J shed 2 bases, with 12 bases lying between them. Germline CDR1 MGHRA, CDR2 YSYEKL. There are 15 residues in the CDR3. The DNA of the CDR3 is TGCGCCAGCAGCCAAGCGCAGGGTTTAACCTACGAGCAGTACTTC. It yields the protein CASSQAQGLTYEQYF.

This clone was detected once. The V and J genes are TRBV11-2 and TRBJ1-4; 7 bases match TRBD1. Trimming removed 4 bases from V and 7 bases from J; junction bases left unmatched: 9. Germline V CDR1 and CDR2: SGHAT, FQNNGV. The CDR3 sequence is 15 residues long. Here the CDR3 DNA reads TGTGCCAGCAGCTCCGGGACAGCGATAAGTGAAAAACTGTTTTTT. Amino acid sequence: CASSSGTAISEKLFF. The variable domain in full, completed from reference TRBV11-2 and TRBJ1-4, reads EAGVAQSPRYKIIEKRQSVAFWCNPISGHATLYWYQQILGQGPKLLIQFQNNGVVDDSQLPKDRFSAERLKGVDSTLKIQPAKLEDSAVYLCASSSGTAISEKLFFGSGTQLSVL.